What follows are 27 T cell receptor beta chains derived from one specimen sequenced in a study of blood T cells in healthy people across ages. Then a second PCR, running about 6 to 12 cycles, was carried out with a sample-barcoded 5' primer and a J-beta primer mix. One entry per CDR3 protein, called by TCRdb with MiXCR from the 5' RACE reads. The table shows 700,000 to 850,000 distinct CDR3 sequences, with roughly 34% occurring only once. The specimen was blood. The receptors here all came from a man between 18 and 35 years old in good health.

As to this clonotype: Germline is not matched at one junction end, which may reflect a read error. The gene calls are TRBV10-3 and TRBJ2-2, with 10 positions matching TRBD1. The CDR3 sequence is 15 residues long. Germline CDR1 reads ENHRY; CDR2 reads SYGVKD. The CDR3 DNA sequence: TGTGCCATCAGCGGGACAGGGGAGAACACCTGGGAGCTGTTTTTT. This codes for CAISGTGENTWELFF.

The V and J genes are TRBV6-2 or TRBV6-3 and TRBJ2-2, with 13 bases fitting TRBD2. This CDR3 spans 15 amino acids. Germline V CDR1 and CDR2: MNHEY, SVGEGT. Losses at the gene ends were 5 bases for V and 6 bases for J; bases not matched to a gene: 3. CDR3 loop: CASSLGLAGSGELFF. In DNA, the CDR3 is TGTGCCAGCAGTCTGGGACTAGCGGGATCCGGGGAGCTGTTTTTT.

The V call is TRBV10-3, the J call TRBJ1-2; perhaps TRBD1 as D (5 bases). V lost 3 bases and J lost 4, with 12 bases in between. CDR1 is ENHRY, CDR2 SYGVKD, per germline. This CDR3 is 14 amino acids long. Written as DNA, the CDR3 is TGTGCCATCAGTGACCGGGACGCGCGCTATGGCTACACCTTC. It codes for CAISDRDARYGYTF.

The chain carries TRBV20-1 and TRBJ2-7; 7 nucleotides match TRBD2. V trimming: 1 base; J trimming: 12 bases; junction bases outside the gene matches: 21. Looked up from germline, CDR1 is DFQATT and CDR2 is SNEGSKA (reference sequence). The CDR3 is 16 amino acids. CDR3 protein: CSARGTSKRPSREGYF. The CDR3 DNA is TGCAGTGCTAGAGGGACTTCCAAGAGACCCAGTAGGGAGGGGTACTTC.

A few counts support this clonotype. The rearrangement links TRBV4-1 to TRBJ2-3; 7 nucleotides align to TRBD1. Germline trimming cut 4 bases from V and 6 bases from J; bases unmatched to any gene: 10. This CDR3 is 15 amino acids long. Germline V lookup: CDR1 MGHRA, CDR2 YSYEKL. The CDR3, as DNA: TGCGCCAGCAGCCTAGGACAGGCGGCAGGGGATACGCAGTATTTT. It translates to CASSLGQAAGDTQYF.

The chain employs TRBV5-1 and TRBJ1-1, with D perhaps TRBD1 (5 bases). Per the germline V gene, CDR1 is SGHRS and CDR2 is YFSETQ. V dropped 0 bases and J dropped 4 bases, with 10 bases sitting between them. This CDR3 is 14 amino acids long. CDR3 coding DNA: TGCGCCAGCAGCTTGGGAGGGACCCCCACTGAAGCTTTCTTT. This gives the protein CASSLGGTPTEAFF.

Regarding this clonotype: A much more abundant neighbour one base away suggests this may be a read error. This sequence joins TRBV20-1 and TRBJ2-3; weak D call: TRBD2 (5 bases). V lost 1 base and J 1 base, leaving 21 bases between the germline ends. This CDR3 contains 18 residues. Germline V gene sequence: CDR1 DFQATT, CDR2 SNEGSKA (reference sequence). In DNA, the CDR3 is TGCAGTGCTAGAGTCAGCTCCTGTGAGGGTCGGCGCACAGATACGCAGTATTTT. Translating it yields CSARVSSCEGRRTDTQYF.

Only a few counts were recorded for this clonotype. Written as DNA, the CDR3 is TGTGCCAGCAGCGAGCCCCGACTTCTGTTCGGAACTCCTAGCTCCTACAATGAGCAGTACTTC. The encoded protein is CASSEPRLLFGTPSSYNEQYF. The rearrangement uses TRBV21-1 and TRBJ2-1; TRBD1, as called in the table, went unchecked against the DNA. The closer fit of TRBJ2-7 to the DNA end suggests the J call may be wrong. TRBV21-1 is a pseudogene segment. The CDR3 is 21 amino acids.

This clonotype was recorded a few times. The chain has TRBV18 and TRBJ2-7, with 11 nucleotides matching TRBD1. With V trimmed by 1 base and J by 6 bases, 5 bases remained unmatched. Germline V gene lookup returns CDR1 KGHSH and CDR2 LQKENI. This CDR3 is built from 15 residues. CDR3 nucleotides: TGTGCCAGCTCACCACTGGACAGGGGGCTTTCCGAGCAGTACTTC. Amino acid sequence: CASSPLDRGLSEQYF.

Here the CDR3 reads CASSSARGQGANSPLHF. Written as DNA, the CDR3 is TGTGCCAGCAGCTCAGCAAGGGGCCAGGGGGCTAATTCACCCCTCCACTTT. The chain carries TRBV7-9 and TRBJ1-6, with TRBD1 matching 8 bases. The germline CDR1 and CDR2 sequences are SEHNR and FQNEAQ (reference sequence). The trim removed 4 bases at V and 6 bases at J, leaving 11 bases unmatched. CDR3 size: 17 residues.

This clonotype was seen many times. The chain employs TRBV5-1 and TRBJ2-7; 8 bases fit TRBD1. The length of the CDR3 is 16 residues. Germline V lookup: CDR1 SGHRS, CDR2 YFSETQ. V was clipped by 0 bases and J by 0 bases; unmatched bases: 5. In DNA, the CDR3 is TGCGCCAGCAGCTTGGGAGCAGGGGGCTTCTCCTACGAGCAGTACTTC. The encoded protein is CASSLGAGGFSYEQYF.

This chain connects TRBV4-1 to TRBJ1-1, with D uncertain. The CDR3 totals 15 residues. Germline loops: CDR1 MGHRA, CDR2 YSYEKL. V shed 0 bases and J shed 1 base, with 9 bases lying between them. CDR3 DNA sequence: TGCGCCAGCAGCCAAGATGAGGTAACGAACACTGAAGCTTTCTTT. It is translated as CASSQDEVTNTEAFF.

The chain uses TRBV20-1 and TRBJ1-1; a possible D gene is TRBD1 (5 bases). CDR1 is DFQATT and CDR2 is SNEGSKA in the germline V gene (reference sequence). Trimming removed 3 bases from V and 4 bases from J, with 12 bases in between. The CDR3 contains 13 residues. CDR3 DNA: TGCAGTGCTAGGGGACCGCAGGGCACTGAAGCTTTCTTT. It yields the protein CSARGPQGTEAFF.

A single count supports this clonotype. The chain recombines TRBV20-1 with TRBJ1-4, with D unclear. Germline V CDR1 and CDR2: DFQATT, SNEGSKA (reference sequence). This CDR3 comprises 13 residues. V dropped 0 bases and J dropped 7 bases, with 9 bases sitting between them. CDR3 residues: CSARDTTVEKLFF. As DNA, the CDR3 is TGCAGTGCTAGAGATACAACAGTTGAAAAACTGTTTTTT.

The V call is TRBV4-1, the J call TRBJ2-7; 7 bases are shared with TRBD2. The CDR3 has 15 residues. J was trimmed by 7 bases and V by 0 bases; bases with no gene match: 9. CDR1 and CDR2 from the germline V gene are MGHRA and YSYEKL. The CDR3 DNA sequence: TGCGCCAGCAGCCAAGAGGGGACGGGAGGCGATGAGCAGTACTTC. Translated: CASSQEGTGGDEQYF.

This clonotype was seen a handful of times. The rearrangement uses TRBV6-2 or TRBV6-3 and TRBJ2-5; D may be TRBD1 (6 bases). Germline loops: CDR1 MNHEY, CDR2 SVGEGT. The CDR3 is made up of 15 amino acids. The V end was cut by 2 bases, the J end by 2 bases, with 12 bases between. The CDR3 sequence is CASSYATGIQETQYF. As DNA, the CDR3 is TGTGCCAGCAGTTACGCGACAGGTATACAAGAGACCCAGTACTTC.

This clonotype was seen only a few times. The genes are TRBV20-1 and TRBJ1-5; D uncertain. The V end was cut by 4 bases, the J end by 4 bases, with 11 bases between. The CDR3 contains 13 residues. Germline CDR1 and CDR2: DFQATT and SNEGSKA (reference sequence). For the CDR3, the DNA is TGCAGTGCTATAGATTTACAGAATCAGCCCCAGCATTTT. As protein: CSAIDLQNQPQHF.

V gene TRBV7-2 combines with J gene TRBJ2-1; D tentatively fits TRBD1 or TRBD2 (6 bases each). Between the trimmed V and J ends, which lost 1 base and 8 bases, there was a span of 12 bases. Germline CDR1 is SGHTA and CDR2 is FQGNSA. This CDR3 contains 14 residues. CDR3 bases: TGTGCCAGCAGCTTAGAGGGGGGCGGGTATGAGCAGTTCTTC. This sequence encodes CASSLEGGGYEQFF.

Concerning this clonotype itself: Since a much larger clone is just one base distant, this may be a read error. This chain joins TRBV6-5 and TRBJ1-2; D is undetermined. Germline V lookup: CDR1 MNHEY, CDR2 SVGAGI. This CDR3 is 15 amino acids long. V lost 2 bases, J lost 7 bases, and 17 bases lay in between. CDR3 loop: CASSYGSGITSGYTF. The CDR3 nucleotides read TGTGCCAGCAGTTACGGAAGTGGCATTACTTCTGGCTACACCTTC.

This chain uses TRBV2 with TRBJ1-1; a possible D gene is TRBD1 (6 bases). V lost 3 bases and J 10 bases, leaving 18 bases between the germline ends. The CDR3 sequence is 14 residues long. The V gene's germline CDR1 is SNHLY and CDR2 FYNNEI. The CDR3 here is CASSDHSGGGGAFF. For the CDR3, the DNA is TGTGCCAGCAGTGACCATTCGGGAGGGGGGGGAGCTTTCTTT. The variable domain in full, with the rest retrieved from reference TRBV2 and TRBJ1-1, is EPEVTQTPSHQVTQMGQEVILRCVPISNHLYFYWYRQILGQKVEFLVSFYNNEISEKSEIFDDQFSVERPDGSNFTLKIRSTKLEDSAMYFCASSDHSGGGGAFFGQGTRLTVV.

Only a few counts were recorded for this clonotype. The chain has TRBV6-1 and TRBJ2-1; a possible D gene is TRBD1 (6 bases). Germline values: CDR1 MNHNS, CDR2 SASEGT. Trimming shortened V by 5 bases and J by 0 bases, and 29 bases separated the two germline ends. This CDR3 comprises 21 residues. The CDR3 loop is CASSPMTPGQGPHSSYNEQFF. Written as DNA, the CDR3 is TGTGCCAGCAGTCCTATGACTCCGGGACAAGGACCACATAGCTCCTACAATGAGCAGTTCTTC.

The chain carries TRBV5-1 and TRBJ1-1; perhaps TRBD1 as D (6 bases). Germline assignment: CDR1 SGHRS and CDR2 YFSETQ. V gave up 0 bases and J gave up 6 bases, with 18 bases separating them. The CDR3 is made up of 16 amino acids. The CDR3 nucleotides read TGCGCCAGCAGCTTGGACAGGGTGAGGGCCCGGGCTGAAGCTTTCTTT. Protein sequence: CASSLDRVRARAEAFF.

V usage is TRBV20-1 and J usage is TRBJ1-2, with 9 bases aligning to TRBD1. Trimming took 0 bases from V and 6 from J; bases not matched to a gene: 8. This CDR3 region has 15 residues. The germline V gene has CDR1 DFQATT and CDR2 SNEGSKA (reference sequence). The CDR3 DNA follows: TGCAGTGCTAGAGATCCCGGACAGGGGTTCCATGGCTACACCTTC. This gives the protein CSARDPGQGFHGYTF.

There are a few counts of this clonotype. CDR3 sequence (DNA): TGTGCCAGCAGTTTTACGACGGGGCGTGAGGGTGGCTACACCTTC. This codes for CASSFTTGREGGYTF. V and J are TRBV6-2 or TRBV6-3 and TRBJ1-2; D is possibly TRBD1 (5 bases). The length of the CDR3 is 15 residues. V was cut by 4 bases and J by 7 bases, with 19 bases left in between. Germline-derived CDR1 and CDR2 are MNHEY and SVGEGT.

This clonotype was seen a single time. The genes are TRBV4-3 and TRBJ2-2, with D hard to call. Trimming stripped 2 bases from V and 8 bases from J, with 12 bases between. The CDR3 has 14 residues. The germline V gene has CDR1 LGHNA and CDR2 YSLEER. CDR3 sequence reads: CASSQLAGMGELFF. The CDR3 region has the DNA TGCGCCAGCAGCCAACTCGCCGGTATGGGGGAGCTGTTTTTT.

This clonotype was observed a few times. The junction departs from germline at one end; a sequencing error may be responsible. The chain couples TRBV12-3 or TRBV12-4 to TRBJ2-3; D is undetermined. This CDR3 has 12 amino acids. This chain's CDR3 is CASRFRADAQYF. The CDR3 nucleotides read TGTGCCAGCCGATTTAGAGCAGATGCGCAGTATTTT.

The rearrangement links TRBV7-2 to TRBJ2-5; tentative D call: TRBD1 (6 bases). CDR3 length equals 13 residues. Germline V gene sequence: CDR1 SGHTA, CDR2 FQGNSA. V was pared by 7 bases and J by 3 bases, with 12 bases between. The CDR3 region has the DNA TGTGCCAGCACCCACCGGGACAAAGAGACCCAGTACTTC. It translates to CASTHRDKETQYF.